Listed below are T cell receptor beta chains from one sample, sequenced in a study of T cells in Graves' hyperthyroidism and ophthalmopathy. MiXCR, run by TCRdb on the multiplex PCR reads, gives a single entry per CDR3 protein. The sample has a few hundred thousand distinct CDR3 sequences; roughly 21% are singletons. The sequencing input was blood. The receptor set was obtained from a woman aged 45-60 years with Graves' hyperthyroidism. Both conserved end residues are trimmed from each CDR3. Size values are once, few and many counts, or a class for expanded clones, and some rows have none.

v_gene	abundance	j_gene	CDR3aa
TRBV24-1	NA	TRBJ2-1	ATSDDRNEQF
TRBV29-1	many	TRBJ2-7	SVEGGDEQY
TRBV9	NA	TRBJ2-2	ASRAESGELF
TRBV2	NA	TRBJ2-2	AGGTSSAGELF
TRBV5-1	few	TRBJ1-5	ASSQTGVQPQH
TRBV7-7	many	TRBJ2-2	ASSLEGPYTGELF
TRBV15	NA	TRBJ1-2	ATSREMEPGYT
TRBV2	once	TRBJ2-4	ASRGKGDQY
TRBV2	many	TRBJ1-2	ASDRNQRGYT
TRBV30	many	TRBJ1-5	AWRGQGGPQH
TRBV7-9	NA	TRBJ2-5	ASSLELQETQY
TRBV10-3	NA	TRBJ2-2	AIRRGGGPNTGELF
TRBV5-1	many	TRBJ1-1	ASSSKTANTEAF
TRBV18	many	TRBJ1-2	ASSPGQLNYGYT
TRBV29-1	many	TRBJ2-7	SVAGISYEQY
TRBV6-1	NA	TRBJ2-1	ASSEGPPGLATLLYNEQF
TRBV20-1	many	TRBJ2-5	SASGTSGIQETQY
TRBV27	once	TRBJ2-5	ASSLSGGETQY
TRBV19	few	TRBJ1-2	ASSTGEHGYGYT
TRBV20-1	NA	TRBJ2-4	SAPGTNAKNIQY
TRBV6-1	NA	TRBJ2-6	ASLFSQGSSGANVLT
TRBV3-1	many	TRBJ1-1	ASSQYGTGASNTEAF
TRBV4-2	many	TRBJ1-2	ASSQGPYSGGGYT
TRBV11-1	NA	TRBJ2-2	ASSLVALNTGELF
TRBV29-1	NA	TRBJ2-7	SVYITGAGEQY
TRBV5-4	few	TRBJ2-5	ASSLPGGPETQY
TRBV27	many	TRBJ2-1	ASSLSILAGNEQF
TRBV7-8	many	TRBJ1-2	ASSLASGMAGYT
TRBV28	many	TRBJ2-6	ASSPAPGQGSGANVLT
TRBV3-1	many	TRBJ2-3	ASSQGLAGATDTQY
TRBV2	NA	TRBJ2-7	ASSLGGRYEQY
TRBV12-3/TRBV12-4	many	TRBJ2-7	ASSFGQSTYEQY
TRBV29-1	NA	TRBJ2-2	SVGYSGDTGELF
TRBV20-1	many	TRBJ1-1	SAPALTEAF
TRBV18	many	TRBJ1-1	ASSPVRMNTEAF
TRBV6-2/TRBV6-3	many	TRBJ1-2	ASVRGDRSGYT
TRBV12-3/TRBV12-4	many	TRBJ1-2	ASSSQRRNYGYT
TRBV12-3/TRBV12-4	many	TRBJ2-7	ASRTGLRGFGEQY
TRBV4-1	NA	TRBJ2-3	ASSLYSGAGTDTQY
TRBV9	NA	TRBJ2-2	ASSVDGQGYGELF
TRBV18	NA	TRBJ2-1	ASSPGQEGRREQF
TRBV5-1	NA	TRBJ2-1	ASSLLPTSGRNEQF
TRBV30	few	TRBJ1-6	AWSVGTGDSPLH
TRBV27	few	TRBJ2-7	ASSLSLWDEQY
TRBV7-2	NA	TRBJ2-1	ASSLEVLAYNEQF
TRBV6-1	NA	TRBJ1-1	ASSRGGGKAEAF
TRBV20-1	many	TRBJ2-3	SARLAGTDTQY
TRBV5-1	NA	TRBJ1-1	ASSLATGRSTEAF
TRBV5-1	many	TRBJ2-7	ASSPDRVGYEQY
TRBV28	few	TRBJ1-5	ASHYSNQPQH
TRBV28	many	TRBJ1-5	ASGGTGANQPQH
TRBV9	few	TRBJ2-5	ASSPTGGIETQY